The T cell receptor beta chain described here comes from a study of Graves' ophthalmopathy and Graves' hyperthyroidism. The authors amplified TCR beta CDR3 regions from RNA transcripts. The workflow started with a first-round RT-PCR run with HTBI primers and then moved on to a second-round multiplex PCR. TCRdb passed the multiplex PCR reads through MiXCR, listing each CDR3 protein once. The data show about 1.2 million distinct CDR3 sequences, with about 38% seen just once and more than 9.5% held by the top ten. V was trimmed by 2 bases and J by 3 bases, leaving 11 bases between them. Germline V CDR1 and CDR2: MNHEY, SVGAGI. This CDR3 comprises 15 residues.

The rearrangement joins TRBV6-5 to TRBJ1-3; D might be TRBD1 (5 bases). The clonotype comes from an adult man with Graves' hyperthyroidism. Sequencing was performed on peripheral blood or thyroid tissue (not recorded which). The CDR3 nucleotides are TGTGCCAGCAGTTACGGCGGGGGAAGTGGAAACACCATATATTTT. It yields the protein CASSYGGGSGNTIYF.